Listed below are T cell receptor beta chains from one sample, sequenced in a study of shared clonotypes between healthy human individuals. Sequenced by immunoSEQ multiplex PCR; TCRdb stores in-frame clones only, minus some. The sample includes roughly 1,100,000 clones, under 80% of them seen just once. Sequencing input: memory CD4+ T cells sorted from blood. These receptor sequences come from a man in his late teens or twenties in good health. Each CDR3 is given with its conserved first and last residue. D genes are given only for firm matches. Clone size is not always given. Where it is, it says once, few, many or a class for expanded clones.

CDR3 length	clone size	D gene	V gene	J gene	CDR3 DNA	CDR3 protein
12	-	-	TRBV2	TRBJ2-5	TGTGCCAGCAGTGAAGGCCGGGAGACCCAGTACTTC	CASSEGRETQYF
13	-	-	TRBV18	TRBJ1-1	TGTGCCAGCACACCCAGTGAGAACACTGAAGCTTTCTTT	CASTPSENTEAFF
16	-	TRBD1	TRBV4-3	TRBJ2-7	TGCGCCAGCAGCCAAGCGGGGACAGGGGCATATGGAGAGCAGTACTTC	CASSQAGTGAYGEQYF
13	-	TRBD1	TRBV6-1	TRBJ1-6	TGTGCCAGCAGTGAACGACAGGGGAGACCCCTCCACTTT	CASSERQGRPLHF
15	once	TRBD1	TRBV5-1	TRBJ2-7	TGCGCCAGCAGCACGCGGACAGGGCAAAGCTACGAGCAGTACTTC	CASSTRTGQSYEQYF
14	few	TRBD1	TRBV30	TRBJ1-5	TGTGCCTGGAGTGCACAGGGGGCGGGACAGCCCCAGCATTTT	CAWSAQGAGQPQHF
15	-	-	TRBV9	TRBJ1-6	TGTGCCAGCAGCGTTTCCCTCTCCTATAATTCACCCCTCCACTTT	CASSVSLSYNSPLHF
14	-	TRBD1	TRBV2	TRBJ1-5	TGTGCCAGAGGGGGAAACAGGGGAGATCAGCCCCAGCATTTT	CARGGNRGDQPQHF
15	-	-	TRBV27	TRBJ1-4	TGTGCCAGCAGTTCCGCCAGACCAACTAATGAAAAACTGTTTTTT	CASSSARPTNEKLFF
14	-	TRBD1	TRBV5-4	TRBJ2-7	TGTGCCAGCAGCCTGGGACAGGGGCCCTACGAGCAGTACTTC	CASSLGQGPYEQYF
11	-	-	TRBV11-2	TRBJ1-4	TGTGCCAGCAGCGCGAATGAAAAACTGTTTTTT	CASSANEKLFF
13	few	-	TRBV5-1	TRBJ2-2	TGCGCCAGCAGCTTAAGAGACACCGGGGAGCTGTTTTTT	CASSLRDTGELFF
14	-	-	TRBV27	TRBJ1-3	TGTGCCAGCAGTTTATCCCAGAATGGAAACACCATATATTTT	CASSLSQNGNTIYF
15	once	TRBD1	TRBV2	TRBJ1-1	TGTGCCAGCAGCCGACAGGGGTCGAAGAGCACTGAAGCTTTCTTT	CASSRQGSKSTEAFF
14	-	-	TRBV7-2	TRBJ1-6	TGTGCCAGCAGCTTACAGGGAACGTATTCACCCCTCCACTTT	CASSLQGTYSPLHF
15	-	-	TRBV7-9	TRBJ2-5	TGTGCCAGCAGCTTAGCGCAAGCGGTCCAAGAGACCCAGTACTTC	CASSLAQAVQETQYF
12	-	-	TRBV6-6	TRBJ2-3	TGTGCCAGCAGTTACTGGGAAGATACGCAGTATTTT	CASSYWEDTQYF
15	-	-	TRBV2	TRBJ1-1	TGTGCCAGCAGTCGGGTTGGGGGGAAGGGTACTGAAGCTTTCTTT	CASSRVGGKGTEAFF
13	-	TRBD2	TRBV6-1	TRBJ2-7	TGTGCCAGCAGTGAAGCGCGGGGGACTGCTGGGGACTTC	CASSEARGTAGDF
17	-	TRBD2	TRBV4-3	TRBJ2-1	TGCGCCAGCAGCCAAGAGGGGCCGACTAGCGGGAACAATGAGCAGTTCTTC	CASSQEGPTSGNNEQFF
13	-	-	TRBV10-3	TRBJ2-5	TGTGCCATCAGTAAGACAGAACGGGAGACCCAGTACTTC	CAISKTERETQYF
16	-	TRBD2	TRBV9	TRBJ2-2	TGTGCCAGCAGCAGGACTAGCGGGGCGCCCAGCGGGGAGCTGTTTTTT	CASSRTSGAPSGELFF
15	-	-	TRBV5-1	TRBJ2-6	TGCGCCAGCAGGGAAGGTGGCTCTGGGGCCAACGTCCTGACTTTC	CASREGGSGANVLTF
13	-	TRBD1	TRBV2	TRBJ2-5	TGTGCCAGCTTTCGGGACAGACAAGAGACCCAGTACTTC	CASFRDRQETQYF
16	once	TRBD1	TRBV19	TRBJ1-5	TGTGCCAGTAGTATGTTTGCTGGACAGGGGTATCAGCCCCAGCATTTT	CASSMFAGQGYQPQHF
14	-	-	TRBV28	TRBJ1-5	TGTGCCAGCAGTTTGGTCCAGGGAAGGCAGCCCCAGCATTTT	CASSLVQGRQPQHF
15	-	TRBD2	TRBV4-1	TRBJ2-3	TGCGCCAGCAGCCAAACTAGCGGGAGGTCTGATACGCAGTATTTT	CASSQTSGRSDTQYF
15	-	TRBD1	TRBV5-1	TRBJ1-4	TGCGCCAGCAGACACAAACAGGGGAGGGAAGAAAAACTGTTTTTT	CASRHKQGREEKLFF
16	-	-	TRBV7-2	TRBJ1-3	TGTGCCAGCAGCTTAGTAGGTCAGGGATCTGGAAACACCATATATTTT	CASSLVGQGSGNTIYF
16	-	-	TRBV10-1	TRBJ2-1	TGCGCCAGCAGTGAGTCGACCGGGCTACCTCTCAATGAGCAGTTCTTC	CASSESTGLPLNEQFF
15	-	TRBD1	TRBV2	TRBJ2-7	TGTGCCAGCAGAGGCGGGACAGGGGGTGCCTACGAGCAGTACTTC	CASRGGTGGAYEQYF
14	-	TRBD1	TRBV6-1	TRBJ2-7	TGTGCCAGCAGCCCGGACAGGGCCTCCTACGAGCAGTACTTC	CASSPDRASYEQYF